This T cell receptor beta chain was found in a study of shared clonotypes between healthy human individuals. Points from the study as a whole: Larger richness was generally estimated for naive than memory subsets. Clonotypes which were not shared had lower generation probabilities than clonotypes that all four donors shared. A handful of donors had roughly 5% of their naive CD4 clonotypes in common. Sorted-subset sequencing, rarefaction showed, was incomplete despite large depth.

Some clones are missing from TCRdb's copy, which holds only in-frame ones; the method was immunoSEQ multiplex PCR. This table has a few million clones, around nine tenths appearing once. J was trimmed by 0 bases and V by 1 base; bases with no gene match: 10. This CDR3 contains 19 residues. Germline values: CDR1 SGHNT, CDR2 YYREEE (reference sequence). Notes on this clone: Antigen: not known.

The V and J genes are TRBV5-4 and TRBJ2-1; 10 bases align to TRBD2. The sequence derives from a man between 18 and 29 years old in good health. Input material: naive CD4+ T cells sorted from blood. The subset denotes: CD45RA+ positively selected. The CDR3 region has the DNA TGTGCCAGCAGCTTGTTAATAGCGGGAGGCCCCTTCTCCTACAATGAGCAGTTCTTC. It translates to CASSLLIAGGPFSYNEQFF.